One sample yielded the 6 T cell receptor beta chains listed below, sequenced in a study of response to subunit inactivated influenza vaccine. TCRdb re-derived calls from the RT-PCR reads in MiXCR, one entry per CDR3 protein. The sample has about 700,000 distinct CDR3 sequences, approximately 14% seen once. The input for sequencing was PBMCs from blood, taken 12 days after vaccination. Receptor source: a man between 50 and 59 years old who received an inactivated influenza vaccine.

A few counts support this clonotype. The chain has TRBV6-1 and TRBJ1-5; tentative D call: TRBD1 (6 bases). The CDR3 sequence is 15 residues long. V shed 4 bases and J shed 6 bases, with 16 bases lying between them. Germline-derived CDR1 and CDR2 are MNHNS and SASEGT. For the CDR3, the DNA is TGTGCCAGCAGTGCGACTGGGGGCGGAGGTCAGCCCCAGCATTTT. Residues: CASSATGGGGQPQHF.

The rearrangement links TRBV28 to TRBJ2-3; 7 nucleotides align to TRBD2. Per the germline V gene, CDR1 is MDHEN and CDR2 is SYDVKM. Trimming at V came to 5 bases and at J to 1 base, leaving 6 bases not matched to a gene. This CDR3 has 15 amino acids. The CDR3 loop is CASSPTSVRTDTQYF. The CDR3 DNA sequence: TGTGCCAGCAGTCCAACTAGCGTTCGCACAGATACGCAGTATTTT.

The rearrangement uses TRBV12-3 or TRBV12-4 and TRBJ2-6; either TRBD1 or TRBD2 may fit D (5 bases each). V lost 6 bases and J 2 bases, leaving 14 bases between the germline ends. CDR3 length: 16 amino acids. The CDR3 is CASRSGAGPGANVLTF. Written as DNA, the CDR3 is TGTGCCAGCAGATCCGGGGCCGGCCCTGGGGCCAACGTCCTGACTTTC.

This sequence joins TRBV20-1 and TRBJ2-3; TRBD2 agrees at 14 bases. Germline V gives CDR1 DFQATT, CDR2 SNEGSKA (reference sequence). The CDR3 totals 17 residues. Trimming at V came to 6 bases and at J to 0 bases, leaving 8 bases not matched to a gene. The CDR3 nucleotides read TGCAGTGCGTGGACTAGCGGGGGGCCTACTAGCACAGATACGCAGTATTTT. It translates to CSAWTSGGPTSTDTQYF.

V gene TRBV20-1 combines with J gene TRBJ1-4; possible D gene TRBD1, 5 bases. V dropped 5 bases and J dropped 0 bases, with 13 bases sitting between them. This CDR3 has 15 amino acids. Germline V lookup: CDR1 DFQATT, CDR2 SNEGSKA (reference sequence). The CDR3 here is CSAVEGGATNEKLFF. The CDR3 DNA sequence: TGCAGTGCTGTAGAGGGAGGGGCAACTAATGAAAAACTGTTTTTT.

In this sample, this clonotype turned up many times. In DNA, the CDR3 is TGTGCCAGCTCACCGCGGCGCGGGGGTAGCCCTGAGCAGTTCTTC. Residues: CASSPRRGGSPEQFF. The J gene is TRBJ2-1, the V gene TRBV18, with 7 positions matching TRBD2. CDR3 length: 15 residues. With 3 bases clipped from V and 9 bases from J, the junction kept 11 bases outside the gene matches. Germline V lookup: CDR1 KGHSH, CDR2 LQKENI.